A single sample gave rise to the 6 T cell receptor beta chains below, sequenced in a study of T cells in localized non-small cell lung cancer (TCRdb year 2020). The library came from the immunoSEQ multiplex PCR assay. The source is immuneACCESS, and TCRdb retained only in-frame sequences with V and J called. Part of the clones is not carried over; for the studies checked, unresolved V genes explain less than half of this, and the remainder is unexplained. Within this sample are tens of thousands of clones, with 85% to 90% of them counted one time only. More than 6% of the sample lies in the top ten. Sequencing used peripheral blood, obtained before any cancer treatment. The receptors shown here come from a woman aged 18-50 years with stage III lung adenocarcinoma.

This chain uses TRBV6-5 with TRBJ2-2; 9 bases align to TRBD1. With V trimmed by 8 bases and J by 5 bases, 3 bases remained unmatched. The CDR3 contains 13 residues. Germline CDR1 is MNHEY and CDR2 is SVGAGI. CDR3 coding DNA: TGTGCCAGCCGGACAGGGGTAACCGGGGAGCTGTTTTTT. Protein: CASRTGVTGELFF.

For the CDR3, the DNA is TGTGCCAGCAGAGCGGGTCCCACGGGGGAGCAGTACTTC. It codes for CASRAGPTGEQYF. This chain joins TRBV6-5 and TRBJ2-7; TRBD2 might be the D (6 bases). This CDR3 has 13 residues. The V and J ends lost 6 bases and 7 bases respectively, with 16 bases between them. The germline V gene has CDR1 MNHEY and CDR2 SVGAGI.

Here the CDR3 DNA reads TGTGCCAGCAACCCCGGGACTACCAACACCGGGGAGCTGTTTTTT. Translation: CASNPGTTNTGELFF. This chain joins TRBV6-6 and TRBJ2-2, with TRBD2 identical over 7 bases. There are 15 residues in the CDR3. V trimming: 7 bases; J trimming: 2 bases; junction bases outside the gene matches: 7. The germline V gene encodes CDR1 MNHNY and CDR2 SVGAGI (reference sequence).

This clone was detected a few times. J is TRBJ2-7 and V is TRBV5-4, with 8 bases that match TRBD2. This CDR3 has 14 amino acids. CDR1 SGHNT and CDR2 YYREEE come from the germline V gene (reference sequence). V lost 4 bases, J lost 2 bases, and 5 bases stayed unmatched. Here the CDR3 DNA reads TGTGCCAGCAGCCCTCACGGGGGGGCCTACGAGCAGTACTTC. It encodes CASSPHGGAYEQYF. The full variable domain, rest sourced from reference TRBV5-4 and TRBJ2-7, is ETGVTQSPTHLIKTRGQQVTLRCSSQSGHNTVSWYQQALGQGPQFIFQYYREEENGRGNFPPRFSGLQFPNYSSELNVNALELDDSALYLCASSPHGGAYEQYFGPGTRLTVT.

On this clone: At one of its ends the junction is not consistent with the germline gene, which may arise from a read error. The V call is TRBV7-7, the J call TRBJ2-2; D might be TRBD2 (5 bases). Germline V gene sequence: CDR1 SSHAT, CDR2 FNYEAQ (reference sequence). The CDR3 sequence is 11 residues long. CDR3 DNA sequence: TGTGCTAGCAGCCGCGGGGGGGAGCTGTTTTTT. Its translation: CASSRGGELFF.

The chain employs TRBV5-6 and TRBJ2-6; D gene ambiguous. Germline V gene lookup returns CDR1 SGHDT and CDR2 YYEEEE. V was cut by 0 bases and J by 5 bases, with 6 bases left in between. This CDR3 is 14 amino acids long. CDR3 residues: CASSLVQRANVLTF. DNA of the CDR3: TGTGCCAGCAGCTTGGTACAGCGGGCCAACGTCCTGACTTTC.